This is a list of T cell receptor beta chains from one sample in a study of graft-versus-host responses after intestinal transplantation. Here immunoSEQ multiplex PCR was the method, and the copy in TCRdb shows in-frame clones only, minus some. The sample records approximately 86,000 clones, around 92% being singletons. The antigens of these receptors remain unknown. Material: unstimulated CD8+ T cells sorted from spleen or lymph node cells, obtained before transplant. The receptor set was obtained from a human donor who was the organ donor for an intestinal transplant. The CDR3 runs from the conserved cysteine through the conserved F or W. A D gene is named only where the DNA matches it firmly.

v_call,d_call,j_call,cdr3_aa
TRBV15,.,TRBJ1-2,CATSRVPADRNYGCTF
TRBV7-3,TRBD2,TRBJ2-2,CASSLIGSGGTNTGELFF
TRBV6-5,.,TRBJ2-7,CASSYSKEGEQYF
TRBV11-2,.,TRBJ2-7,CASSLGLQDPSYEQYF
TRBV6-5,.,TRBJ1-2,CASSSIGQIYGYTF
TRBV11-2,TRBD2,TRBJ2-7,CASSLGGGVFLEQYF
TRBV18,TRBD1,TRBJ2-7,CASSPTGGYEQYF
TRBV6-6,.,TRBJ1-1,CASSYSPLEIAFF
TRBV2,.,TRBJ1-2,CASRGREGYTF
TRBV23-1,.,TRBJ1-3,CASSQIVFSGNTIYF
TRBV27,.,TRBJ2-5,CASSLYGTSKETQYF
TRBV28,TRBD1,TRBJ2-1,CASSNSGQVGVGEQFF
TRBV2,.,TRBJ2-4,CASSGGLGIQYF
TRBV14,TRBD1,TRBJ2-7,CASSQGQGAYEQYF
TRBV9,.,TRBJ1-3,CASTTGDSGNTIYF
TRBV27,.,TRBJ2-3,CASSFVGEDTQYF
TRBV11-2,TRBD2,TRBJ2-7,CASSWSGGYEQYF
TRBV14,.,TRBJ1-4,CASSQDGATNEKLFF
TRBV4-3,.,TRBJ2-7,CASSLADSLGHEQYF
TRBV7-9,TRBD1,TRBJ2-7,CASSLETGSGYEQYF
TRBV19,TRBD1,TRBJ1-1,CASSMDRVAEAFF
TRBV5-1,.,.,CASSLAGDPSYEQYF
TRBV27,TRBD1,TRBJ1-3,CASSSGQGLGYSGNTIYF
TRBV19,.,TRBJ1-1,CASSMSGRGTEAFF
TRBV7-2,TRBD2,TRBJ2-3,CASSLGWVRGDADTQYF
TRBV7-8,.,TRBJ2-7,CASKGNSYEQYF
TRBV4-1,.,TRBJ2-5,CASSEGGDQETQYF
TRBV6-5,TRBD2,TRBJ2-5,CASSDQLAGGETQYF
TRBV16,TRBD1,TRBJ1-1,CASSLGQGAPLGTEAFF
TRBV4-2,.,TRBJ2-5,CASSHDWSEETQYF
TRBV10-3,TRBD1,TRBJ1-2,CAISGQGAVGYTF
TRBV4-1,.,TRBJ1-1,CASSQAVPRNTEAFF
TRBV5-1,TRBD2,TRBJ2-5,CASSLTGLAGARETQYF
TRBV6-5,TRBD1,TRBJ2-5,CASHGQGETQYF
TRBV4-1,TRBD1,.,CASSPQRQGLYEQYF
TRBV11-2,.,TRBJ1-2,CASSLARVSVYGYTF
TRBV18,TRBD2,TRBJ2-7,CASSPEGGGSSYEQYF
TRBV20-1,.,TRBJ2-2,CSALSSGELFF
TRBV28,TRBD1,TRBJ2-7,CATKQGVNEQYF
TRBV11-3,TRBD1,TRBJ1-1,CASSQGGDTEAFF
TRBV19,.,TRBJ1-5,CASSGGLPNQPQHF
TRBV15,TRBD2,TRBJ2-5,CATSRETSGGAQETQYF
TRBV6-5,TRBD2,TRBJ2-7,CASTTGLAGTYEQYF
TRBV2,.,TRBJ2-2,CASSASGNGELFF
TRBV28,TRBD1,TRBJ1-5,CASSLLGQQDQPQHF